This TCR beta chain was sequenced in a study of T-cell memory formation after mild COVID-19. This clonotype was detected a few times. The authors produced TCR alpha and TCR beta cDNA libraries with sample barcodes and UMIs by 5'RACE using constant-segment primers. TCRdb recomputed calls from the 5' RACE reads with MiXCR, one row per CDR3 protein. The sample contains approximately 65,000 distinct CDR3 sequences, roughly 10% of which appear only once. The CDR3 runs to 11 residues. V was trimmed by 1 base and J by 6 bases, leaving 3 bases between them. Germline-derived CDR1 and CDR2 are MGHRA and YSYEKL.

This clonotype was obtained from a man aged 18 to 30 who had mild COVID-19 (a few samples of this study predate the infection). Cell type and time point are not known. This sequence joins TRBV4-1 and TRBJ1-1; D is unresolved. Sequenced sample: PBMCs or a T cell subset sorted from them (not recorded which). CDR3 residues: CASSQGSEAFF. CDR3 nucleotide sequence: TGCGCCAGCAGCCAAGGGTCTGAAGCTTTCTTT.